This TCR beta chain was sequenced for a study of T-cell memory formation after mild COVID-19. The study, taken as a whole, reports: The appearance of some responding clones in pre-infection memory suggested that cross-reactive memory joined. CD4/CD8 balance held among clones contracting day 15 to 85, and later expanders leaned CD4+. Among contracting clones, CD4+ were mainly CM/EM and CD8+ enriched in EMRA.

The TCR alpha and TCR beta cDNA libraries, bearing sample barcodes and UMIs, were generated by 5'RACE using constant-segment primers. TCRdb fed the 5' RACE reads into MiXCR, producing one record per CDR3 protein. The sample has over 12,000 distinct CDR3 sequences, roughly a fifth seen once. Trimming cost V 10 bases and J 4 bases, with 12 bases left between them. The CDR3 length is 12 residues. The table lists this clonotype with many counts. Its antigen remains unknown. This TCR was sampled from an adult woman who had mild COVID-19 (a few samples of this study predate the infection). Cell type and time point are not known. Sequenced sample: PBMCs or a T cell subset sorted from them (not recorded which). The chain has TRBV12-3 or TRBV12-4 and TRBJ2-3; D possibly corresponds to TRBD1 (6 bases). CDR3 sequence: CATTRQADTQYF. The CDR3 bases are TGTGCCACCACCAGACAGGCAGATACGCAGTATTTT.